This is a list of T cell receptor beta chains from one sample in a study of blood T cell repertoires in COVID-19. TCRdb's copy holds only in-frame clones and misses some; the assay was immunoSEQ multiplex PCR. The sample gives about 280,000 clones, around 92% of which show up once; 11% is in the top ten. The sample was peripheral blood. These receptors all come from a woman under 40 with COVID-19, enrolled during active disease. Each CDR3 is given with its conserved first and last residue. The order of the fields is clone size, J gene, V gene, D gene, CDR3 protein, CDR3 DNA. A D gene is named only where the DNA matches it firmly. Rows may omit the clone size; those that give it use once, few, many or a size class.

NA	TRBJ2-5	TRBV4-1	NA	CASSQVLGVGGEDQYF	TGCGCCAGCAGCCAAGTCTTGGGGGTAGGGGGGGAAGACCAGTACTTC
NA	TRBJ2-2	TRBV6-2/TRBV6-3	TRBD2	CASSSRGLAGTGELFF	TGTGCCAGCAGTTCCAGGGGACTAGCGGGTACCGGGGAGCTGTTTTTT
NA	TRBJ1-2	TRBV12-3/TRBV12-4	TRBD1	CASGTGGNSGYTF	TGTGCCAGCGGGACAGGGGGTAACTCTGGCTACACCTTC
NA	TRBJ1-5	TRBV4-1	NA	CASSQDPAGNQPQHF	TGCGCCAGCAGCCAAGACCCCGCGGGGAATCAGCCCCAGCATTTT
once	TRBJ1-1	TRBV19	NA	CASSRGPYTEAFF	TGTGCCAGTAGTAGGGGGCCCTACACTGAAGCTTTCTTT
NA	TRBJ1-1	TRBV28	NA	CASRRRRGTEAFF	TGTGCCAGCAGGAGGAGAAGAGGCACTGAAGCTTTCTTT
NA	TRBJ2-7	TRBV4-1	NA	CASSQVGDSYEQYF	TGCGCCAGCAGCCAAGTAGGGGATTCCTACGAGCAGTACTTC
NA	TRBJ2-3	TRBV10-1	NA	CASRASDSADTQYF	TGCGCCAGCAGAGCCTCCGACTCAGCAGATACGCAGTATTTT
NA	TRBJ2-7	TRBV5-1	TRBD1	CARQHFHRGQVTFSSYEQYF	TGCGCCAGACAACACTTTCATCGGGGACAGGTGACCTTTAGCTCCTACGAGCAGTACTTC
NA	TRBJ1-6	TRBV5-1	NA	CASSLGSGKFAYNSPLHF	TGCGCCAGCAGCTTAGGGTCCGGGAAATTCGCTTATAATTCACCCCTCCACTTT
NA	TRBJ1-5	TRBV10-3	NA	CAINPGMQPQHF	TGTGCCATCAATCCGGGAATGCAGCCCCAGCATTTT
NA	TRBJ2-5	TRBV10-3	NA	CAISEAGQGQETQYF	TGTGCCATCAGTGAGGCGGGGCAGGGCCAAGAGACCCAGTACTTC
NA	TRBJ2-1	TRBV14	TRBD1	CASSPLPGQGDNEQFF	TGTGCCAGCAGCCCCCTCCCGGGACAGGGGGATAATGAGCAGTTCTTC
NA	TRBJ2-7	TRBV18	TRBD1	CASSPPPQGAREQYF	TGTGCCAGCTCACCACCCCCCCAGGGGGCGCGCGAGCAGTACTTC
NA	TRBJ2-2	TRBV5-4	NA	CACPRANTGELFF	TGTGCCTGCCCGAGGGCGAACACCGGGGAGCTGTTTTTT
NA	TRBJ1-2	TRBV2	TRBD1	CASSENRDRGLGYTF	TGTGCCAGCAGCGAAAACCGGGACAGGGGGCTCGGCTACACCTTC
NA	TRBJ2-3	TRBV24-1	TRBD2	CATSDRGLAGGNPPDTQYF	TGTGCCACCAGTGACCGCGGACTAGCGGGGGGCAACCCCCCAGATACGCAGTATTTT
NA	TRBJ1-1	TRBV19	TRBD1	CASIMGQSEAFF	TGTGCCAGTATTATGGGACAGTCTGAAGCTTTCTTT
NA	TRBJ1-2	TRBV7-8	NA	CASSLWGRGTNYTF	TGTGCCAGCAGCTTATGGGGAAGGGGGACAAACTACACCTTC
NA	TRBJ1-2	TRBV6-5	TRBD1	CASSYSDRGYGYTF	TGTGCCAGCAGTTACTCTGACAGGGGGTATGGCTACACCTTC
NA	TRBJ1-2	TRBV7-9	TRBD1	CASSPPPGQGIYGYTF	TGTGCCAGCAGCCCGCCGCCGGGACAGGGGATCTATGGCTACACCTTC
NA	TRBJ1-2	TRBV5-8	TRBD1	CASSHRGTGNGYTF	TGTGCCAGCAGCCATCGCGGGACAGGGAATGGCTACACCTTC
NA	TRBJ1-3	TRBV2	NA	CASSRGLTTGRPGNTIYF	TGTGCCAGCAGCCGGGGTCTCACAACAGGGAGACCTGGAAACACCATATATTTT
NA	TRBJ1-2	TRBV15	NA	CATSPGGQIYGYTF	TGTGCCACCAGCCCCGGGGGGCAGATCTATGGCTACACCTTC
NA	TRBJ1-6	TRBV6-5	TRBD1	CASRPDRVGSPLHF	TGTGCCAGCAGACCTGACAGGGTTGGTTCACCCCTCCACTTT
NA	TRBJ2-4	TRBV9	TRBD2	CASSVDTSVLAKNIQYF	TGTGCCAGCAGCGTAGATACTAGCGTCCTAGCCAAAAACATTCAGTACTTC
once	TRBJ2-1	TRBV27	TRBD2	CASSLLGTSGGTEQFF	TGTGCCAGCAGTTTATTAGGGACTAGCGGGGGGACTGAGCAGTTCTTC
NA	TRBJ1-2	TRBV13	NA	CASSSQMQAGGYTF	TGTGCCAGCAGCTCCCAGATGCAGGCGGGTGGCTACACCTTC
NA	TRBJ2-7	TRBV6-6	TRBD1	CASSFNRDRGLYEQYF	TGTGCCAGCAGCTTTAACCGGGACAGGGGGCTTTACGAGCAGTACTTC
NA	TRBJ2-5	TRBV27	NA	CASSPTGETQYF	TGTGCCAGCAGTCCGACGGGGGAGACCCAGTACTTC
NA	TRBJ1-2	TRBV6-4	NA	CASSEVGAAEGYTF	TGTGCCAGCAGTGAAGTAGGGGCCGCCGAAGGCTACACCTTC
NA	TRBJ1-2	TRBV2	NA	CASSALGQTGGYTF	TGTGCCAGCAGTGCGCTCGGCCAAACGGGTGGCTACACCTTC